Shown below are 21 T cell receptor beta chains from a single sample sequenced in a study of post-analysis software for immune sequencing data. Study-wide findings and caveats: A handful of TRBV segments, including TRBV5-6, TRBV5-1 and TRBV20-1, were more frequent in patients than controls.

Prepared TCR beta cDNA libraries contained unique molecular identifiers. MiXCR, run by TCRdb on the PCR reads, gives a single entry per CDR3 protein. Of about 820,000 distinct CDR3 sequences listed, 53% were seen once; the top ten hold 4.6%. Which antigens these TCRs recognize remains unknown. The specimen was blood. These receptors were obtained from a girl aged 10-17 years with multiple sclerosis.

This clonotype was seen just once. The chain carries TRBV27 and TRBJ2-7, with D unresolved. Trimming removed 7 bases at V and 2 bases at J, with 15 bases between. The CDR3 length is 14 residues. Germline V lookup: CDR1 MNHEY, CDR2 SMNVEV (reference sequence). The CDR3 region is CASKGAYGPYEQYF. The CDR3 DNA reads TGTGCCAGCAAGGGCGCCTACGGACCCTACGAGCAGTACTTC.

This clonotype was detected only once. This chain connects TRBV5-1 to TRBJ2-5; no reliable D call. This CDR3 spans 14 amino acids. Germline V lookup: CDR1 SGHRS, CDR2 YFSETQ. The V end was cut by 0 bases, the J end by 5 bases, with 11 bases between. CDR3 loop: CASSLDLNRETQYF. The CDR3 nucleotides are TGCGCCAGCAGCTTGGATCTTAACCGGGAGACCCAGTACTTC.

For the CDR3, the DNA is TGTGCCAGCTATCCCGGGACTAGCGGCTCACAAGAGACCCAGTACTTC. This codes for CASYPGTSGSQETQYF. The rearrangement uses TRBV12-3 or TRBV12-4 and TRBJ2-5, with 11 positions matching TRBD2. The CDR3 loop spans 16 amino acids. With V trimmed by 8 bases and J by 2 bases, 10 bases remained unmatched.

This clonotype has more than one count but fewer than ten. V gene TRBV6-4 combines with J gene TRBJ2-4; no clear D gene. The CDR3 spans 14 residues. V was cut by 0 bases and J by 6 bases, with 9 bases left in between. Germline CDR1 reads MRHNA; CDR2 reads SNTAGT. The CDR3 spells CASSDSSRVNIQYF. In nucleotides, the CDR3 is TGTGCCAGCAGTGACTCCTCACGGGTAAACATTCAGTACTTC.

This clonotype was seen more than once but under ten times. The chain has TRBV29-1 and TRBJ1-2; TRBD1 matches 9 bases. The CDR3 is 12 amino acids. V was clipped by 4 bases and J by 5 bases; unmatched bases: 2. CDR1 and CDR2 (germline): SQVTM, ANQGSEA. The DNA for the CDR3 is TGCAGCGTTGCCGGGACAGGGTATGGCTACACCTTC. Its translation: CSVAGTGYGYTF.

This clonotype was seen more than once but under ten times. The J gene is TRBJ2-1, the V gene TRBV7-8; 8 bases line up with TRBD2. The CDR3 is made up of 16 amino acids. The V segment lost 4 bases and the J segment 6 bases; nucleotides outside the gene matches: 11. CDR1 is SGHVS and CDR2 is FQNEAQ in the germline V gene. CDR3 amino acids: CASSSSPGLGLNEQFF. The CDR3 nucleotides are TGTGCCAGCAGCTCCTCGCCGGGACTAGGACTCAATGAGCAGTTCTTC. The variable domain in full, with the rest retrieved from reference TRBV7-8 and TRBJ2-1, is GAGVSQSPRYKVAKRGQDVALRCDPISGHVSLFWYQQALGQGPEFLTYFQNEAQLDKSGLPSDRFFAERPEGSVSTLKIQRTQQEDSAVYLCASSSSPGLGLNEQFFGPGTRLTVL.

There are a few counts of this clonotype. V is TRBV27 and J is TRBJ2-1; 10 nucleotides agree with TRBD1. This CDR3 contains 16 residues. Germline CDR1 is MNHEY and CDR2 is SMNVEV (reference sequence). The trim removed 4 bases at V and 7 bases at J, leaving 10 bases unmatched. Here the CDR3 DNA reads TGTGCCAGCAGTTCGTATTCGACAGGGGGCGGTAATGAGCAGTTCTTC. It codes for CASSSYSTGGGNEQFF.

As to this clonotype: A read error may account for a junction end that differs from germline. The chain couples TRBV12-3 or TRBV12-4 to TRBJ2-5; D is possibly TRBD2 (5 bases). The closer fit of TRBJ2-7 to the DNA end suggests the J call may be wrong. This CDR3 spans 13 amino acids. In nucleotides, the CDR3 is TGTGCCAGCAGCACAACTAGGTCCTCCGAGCAGTACTTC. This gives the protein CASSTTRSSEQYF.

The chain employs TRBV4-2 and TRBJ2-2; 7 bases map to TRBD2. The CDR3 runs 15 residues. Germline V lookup: CDR1 LGHNA, CDR2 YNFKEQ. V lost 4 bases to trimming and J lost 3 bases; unmatched junction nucleotides: 5. The CDR3 region has the DNA TGTGCCAGCAGCCCCAAACTAGCGTACACCGGGGAGCTGTTTTTT. Residues: CASSPKLAYTGELFF.

CDR3 protein: CASSVDPKPGIFGYTF. DNA of the CDR3: TGTGCCAGCAGCGTAGACCCTAAACCAGGGATTTTTGGCTACACCTTC. This rearrangement joins TRBV9 to TRBJ1-2; TRBD1 might be the D (5 bases). Germline CDR1 SGDLS, CDR2 YYNGEE. The CDR3 extends over 16 amino acids. The V end was cut by 0 bases, the J end by 7 bases, with 19 bases between.

The gene calls are TRBV5-1 and TRBJ1-2, with TRBD1 identical over 7 bases. The CDR3 is made up of 14 amino acids. V gave up 5 bases and J gave up 4 bases; unmatched junction bases: 8. Germline values: CDR1 SGHRS, CDR2 YFSETQ. The chain's CDR3 is CASRDGTAFYGYTF. Here the CDR3 DNA reads TGCGCCAGCAGAGACGGGACAGCCTTCTATGGCTACACCTTC.

In its sample, this clonotype was seen a few times. The chain uses TRBV20-1 and TRBJ2-6; D uncertain. The CDR3 sequence is 15 residues long. The V gene's germline CDR1 is DFQATT and CDR2 SNEGSKA (reference sequence). V lost 4 bases, J lost 1 base, and 11 bases lay in between. CDR3 in DNA: TGCAGTGCTACCAGGCCGGGTTCTGGGGCCAACGTCCTGACTTTC. It is translated as CSATRPGSGANVLTF.

This clonotype appeared a few times. This chain joins TRBV5-1 and TRBJ2-6; D is perhaps TRBD1 (5 bases). V was shortened by 3 bases and J by 1 base, with 11 bases between the two germline ends. CDR1 SGHRS and CDR2 YFSETQ come from the germline V gene. The CDR3 totals 16 residues. CDR3 in DNA: TGCGCCAGCAGCTACGACAGATTTTCTGGGGCCAACGTCCTGACTTTC. Encoded protein: CASSYDRFSGANVLTF. The full variable domain, completed using reference TRBV5-1 and TRBJ2-6, is KAGVTQTPRYLIKTRGQQVTLSCSPISGHRSVSWYQQTPGQGLQFLFEYFSETQRNKGNFPGRFSGRQFSNSRSEMNVSTLELGDSALYLCASSYDRFSGANVLTFGAGSRLTVL.

This clonotype was counted only a few times. The chain is built from TRBV7-9 and TRBJ1-2; TRBD1 matches 7 bases. Germline CDR1 reads SEHNR; CDR2 reads FQNEAQ (reference sequence). Unmatched junction bases numbered 3, after V lost 4 bases and J lost 1 base. This CDR3 is built from 14 residues. This chain's CDR3 is CASSSGQINYGYTF. As DNA, the CDR3 is TGTGCCAGCAGCTCGGGACAGATTAACTATGGCTACACCTTC. The full variable domain, completed using reference TRBV7-9 and TRBJ1-2, is DTGVSQNPRHKITKRGQNVTFRCDPISEHNRLYWYRQTLGQGPEFLTYFQNEAQLEKSRLLSDRFSAERPKGSFSTLEIQRTEQGDSAMYLCASSSGQINYGYTFGSGTRLTVV.

This chain uses TRBV20-1 with TRBJ2-5; 8 positions match TRBD2. This CDR3 is 16 amino acids long. Unmatched junction bases numbered 16, after V lost 6 bases and J lost 4 bases. The germline V gene encodes CDR1 DFQATT and CDR2 SNEGSKA (reference sequence). CDR3 protein: CSAHKVERGSIETQYF. For the CDR3, the DNA is TGCAGTGCCCACAAGGTCGAGCGGGGGTCGATAGAGACCCAGTACTTC.

The chain couples TRBV5-1 to TRBJ2-7; TRBD2 matches 10 bases. Germline trimming cut 4 bases from V and 6 bases from J; bases unmatched to any gene: 13. The CDR3 length is 16 residues. Germline CDR1 reads SGHRS; CDR2 reads YFSETQ. The CDR3 loop reads CASSRDPTSGTFEQYF. The DNA of the CDR3 is TGCGCCAGCAGCCGGGACCCAACTAGCGGGACATTCGAGCAGTACTTC.

This rearrangement joins TRBV29-1 to TRBJ2-1; either TRBD1 or TRBD2 may fit D (7 bases each). CDR3 length: 14 residues. Germline values: CDR1 SQVTM, CDR2 ANQGSEA. V was trimmed by 5 bases and J by 7 bases, leaving 18 bases between them. The CDR3 loop is CSVQGGGVWNEQFF. In nucleotides, the CDR3 is TGCAGCGTTCAGGGGGGAGGGGTTTGGAATGAGCAGTTCTTC.

In the case of this clonotype: At one end, the junction sequence differs from germline, possibly due to a read error. This CDR3 reads CASNQQRFENIQYF. The DNA of the CDR3 is TGCGCCAGCAACCAACAGCGGTTCGAGAACATTCAGTACTTC. V gene TRBV4-1 combines with J gene TRBJ2-4; TRBD2 is a possible D gene (5 bases). This CDR3 comprises 14 residues. Per germline, CDR1 MGHRA and CDR2 YSYEKL.

The J gene is TRBJ2-5, the V gene TRBV7-2; TRBD2 aligns across 11 bases. CDR3 length: 18 amino acids. The V segment lost 2 bases and the J segment 0 bases; nucleotides outside the gene matches: 8. Germline CDR1 and CDR2: SGHTA and FQGNSA. The CDR3 spells CASSLFLLAGANQETQYF. CDR3 in DNA: TGTGCCAGCAGCTTATTCCTACTAGCGGGGGCCAACCAAGAGACCCAGTACTTC.

V usage is TRBV20-1 and J usage is TRBJ1-5; unclear D gene. The V end lost 5 bases, the J end lost 8 bases, and 16 bases lay between the germline ends. The CDR3 is made up of 13 amino acids. Germline CDR1 and CDR2: DFQATT and SNEGSKA (reference sequence). DNA for the CDR3: TGCAGTGCTCTCGGGATGGATCGGGAGCCCCAGCATTTT. It is translated as CSALGMDREPQHF.

The chain joins TRBV5-1 to TRBJ2-1, with D tentatively TRBD1 or TRBD2 (5 bases each). The V and J ends lost 5 bases and 7 bases respectively, with 10 bases between them. The germline V gene encodes CDR1 SGHRS and CDR2 YFSETQ. The CDR3 has 12 amino acids. The CDR3 bases are TGCGCCAGCAGGGGAGAGGGGAATGAGCAGTTCTTC. Its translation: CASRGEGNEQFF.